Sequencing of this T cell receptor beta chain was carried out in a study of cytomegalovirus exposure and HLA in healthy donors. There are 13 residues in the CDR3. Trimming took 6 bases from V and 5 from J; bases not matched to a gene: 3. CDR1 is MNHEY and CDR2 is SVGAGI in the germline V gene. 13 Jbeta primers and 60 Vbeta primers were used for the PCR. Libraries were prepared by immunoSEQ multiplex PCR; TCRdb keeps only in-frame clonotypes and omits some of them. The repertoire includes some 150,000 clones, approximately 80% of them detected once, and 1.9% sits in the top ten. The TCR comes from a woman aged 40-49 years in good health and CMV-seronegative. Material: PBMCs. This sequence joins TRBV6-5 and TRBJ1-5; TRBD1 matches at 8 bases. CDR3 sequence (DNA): TGTGCCAGCAGACCGGACAGGGATCAGCCCCAGCATTTT. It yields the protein CASRPDRDQPQHF.